The present T cell receptor beta chain was sequenced within a study of patients and donors after allogeneic stem cell transplantation. TCRdb re-derived calls from the RT-PCR reads in MiXCR, one entry per CDR3 protein. The sample has 15,000 to 20,000 distinct CDR3 sequences, around a quarter seen once; the top ten hold 35% to 45%. Germline CDR1 is SGHDT and CDR2 is YYEEEE. The CDR3 runs 13 residues. Trimming removed 3 bases at V and 5 bases at J, with 6 bases between. The clonotype was recovered from a human donor who was either an allogeneic HSCT recipient or a stem cell or donor lymphocyte infusion donor (not recorded which). It is not recorded whose cells these are; they may come from a transplant donor. The sample taken for sequencing was blood, either unsorted or a sorted T cell fraction (not recorded which). This sequence joins TRBV5-6 and TRBJ1-6; D ambiguous. As DNA, the CDR3 is TGTGCCAGCAGCTGGACGGATAATTCACCCCTCCACTTT. Its translation: CASSWTDNSPLHF.